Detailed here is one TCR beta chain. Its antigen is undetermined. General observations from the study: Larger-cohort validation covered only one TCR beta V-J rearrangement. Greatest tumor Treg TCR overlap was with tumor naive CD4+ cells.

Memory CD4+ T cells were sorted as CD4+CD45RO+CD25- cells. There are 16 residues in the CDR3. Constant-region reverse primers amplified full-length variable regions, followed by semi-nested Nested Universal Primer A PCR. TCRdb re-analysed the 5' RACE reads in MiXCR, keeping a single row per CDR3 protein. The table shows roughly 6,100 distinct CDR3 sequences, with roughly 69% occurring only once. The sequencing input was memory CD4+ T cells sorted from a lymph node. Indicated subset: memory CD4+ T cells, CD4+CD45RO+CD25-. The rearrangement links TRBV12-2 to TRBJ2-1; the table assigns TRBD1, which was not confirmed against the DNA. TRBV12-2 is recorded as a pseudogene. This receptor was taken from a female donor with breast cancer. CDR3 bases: TGTGCAAGTCGCTTAGCCCCTCGACAGTTCTACAATGAGCAGTTCTTC. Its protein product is CASRLAPRQFYNEQFF.